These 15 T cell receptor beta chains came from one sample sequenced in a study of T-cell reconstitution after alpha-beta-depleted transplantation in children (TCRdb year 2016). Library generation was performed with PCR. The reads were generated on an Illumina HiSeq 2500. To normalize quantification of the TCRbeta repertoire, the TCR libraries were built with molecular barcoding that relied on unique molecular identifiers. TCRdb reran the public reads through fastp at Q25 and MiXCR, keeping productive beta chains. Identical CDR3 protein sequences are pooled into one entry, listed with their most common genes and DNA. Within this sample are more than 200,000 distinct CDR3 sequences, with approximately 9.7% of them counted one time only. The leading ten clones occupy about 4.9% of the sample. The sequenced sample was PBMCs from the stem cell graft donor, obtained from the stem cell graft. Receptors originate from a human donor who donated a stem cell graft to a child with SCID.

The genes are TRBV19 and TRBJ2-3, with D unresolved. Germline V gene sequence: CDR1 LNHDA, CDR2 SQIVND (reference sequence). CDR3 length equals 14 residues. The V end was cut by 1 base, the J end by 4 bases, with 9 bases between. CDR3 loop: CASSIGTESDTQYF. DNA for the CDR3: TGTGCCAGTAGTATAGGTACGGAATCAGATACGCAGTATTTT.

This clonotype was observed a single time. The CDR3 nucleotides are TGCAGCGTGAGACGACAGGCGGCCCCTGAAGCTTTCTTT. Translated, it gives CSVRRQAAPEAFF. The rearrangement uses TRBV29-1 and TRBJ1-1; the D gene is possibly TRBD1 (6 bases). CDR3 size: 13 residues. Per the germline V gene, CDR1 is SQVTM and CDR2 is ANQGSEA. The V end lost 6 bases, the J end lost 6 bases, and 17 bases lay between the germline ends.

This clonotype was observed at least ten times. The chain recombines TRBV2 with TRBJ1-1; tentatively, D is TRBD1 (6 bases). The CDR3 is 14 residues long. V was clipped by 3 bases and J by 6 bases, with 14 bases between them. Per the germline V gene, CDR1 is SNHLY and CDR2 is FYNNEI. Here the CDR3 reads CASSEWGAISEAFF. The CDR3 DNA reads TGTGCCAGCAGTGAGTGGGGGGCTATTTCTGAAGCTTTCTTT.

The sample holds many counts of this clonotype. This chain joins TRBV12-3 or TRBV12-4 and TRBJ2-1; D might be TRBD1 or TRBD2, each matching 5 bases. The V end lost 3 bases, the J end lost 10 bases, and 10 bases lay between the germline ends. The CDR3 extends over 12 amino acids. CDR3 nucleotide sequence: TGTGCCAGCAGTTTTTGGGGACGGGAGCAGTTCTTC. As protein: CASSFWGREQFF.

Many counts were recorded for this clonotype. The chain's CDR3 is CASSSSDTQYF. DNA for the CDR3: TGTGCCAGCAGCTCATCGGATACGCAGTATTTT. This chain connects TRBV7-9 to TRBJ2-3; D unresolved. Between the trimmed V and J ends, which lost 4 bases and 6 bases, there was a span of 5 bases. Germline values: CDR1 SEHNR, CDR2 FQNEAQ (reference sequence). The CDR3 covers 11 residues.

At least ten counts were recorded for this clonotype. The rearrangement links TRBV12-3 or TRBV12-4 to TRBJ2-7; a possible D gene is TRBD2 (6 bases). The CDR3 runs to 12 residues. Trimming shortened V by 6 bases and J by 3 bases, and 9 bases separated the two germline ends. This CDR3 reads CASSSRGYEQYF. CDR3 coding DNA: TGTGCCAGCAGCTCGCGGGGCTACGAGCAGTACTTC.

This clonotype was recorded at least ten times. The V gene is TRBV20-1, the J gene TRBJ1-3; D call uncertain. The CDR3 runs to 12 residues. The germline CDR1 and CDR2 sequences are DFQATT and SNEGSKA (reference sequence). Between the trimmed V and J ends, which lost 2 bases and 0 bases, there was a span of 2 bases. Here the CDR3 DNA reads TGCAGTGCTAGAACCTCTGGAAACACCATATATTTT. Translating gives CSARTSGNTIYF.

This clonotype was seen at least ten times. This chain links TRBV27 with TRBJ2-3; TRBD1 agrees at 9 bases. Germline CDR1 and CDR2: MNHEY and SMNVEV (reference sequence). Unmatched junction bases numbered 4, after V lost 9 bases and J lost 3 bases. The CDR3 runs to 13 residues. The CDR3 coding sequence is TGTGCCAGTCAGGGACAGGGAACAGATACGCAGTATTTT. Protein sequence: CASQGQGTDTQYF.

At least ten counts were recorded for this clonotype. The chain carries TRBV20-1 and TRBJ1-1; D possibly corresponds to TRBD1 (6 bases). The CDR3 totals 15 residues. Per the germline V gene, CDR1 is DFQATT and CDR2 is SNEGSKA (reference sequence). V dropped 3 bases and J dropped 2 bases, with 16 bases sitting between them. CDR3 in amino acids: CSARAWGAGNTEAFF. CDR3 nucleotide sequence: TGCAGTGCTAGGGCCTGGGGGGCCGGTAACACTGAAGCTTTCTTT.

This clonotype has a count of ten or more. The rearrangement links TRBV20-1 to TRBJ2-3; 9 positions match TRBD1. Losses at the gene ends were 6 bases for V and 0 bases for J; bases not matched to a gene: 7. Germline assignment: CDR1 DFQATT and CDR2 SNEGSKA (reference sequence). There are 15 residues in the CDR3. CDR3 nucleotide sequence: TGCAGTGCCCTCGAAGGGACAGGGAGCACAGATACGCAGTATTTT. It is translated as CSALEGTGSTDTQYF.

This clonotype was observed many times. CDR3 protein: CASSEQGALNTEAFF. As DNA, the CDR3 is TGTGCCAGCAGTGAGCAGGGGGCCCTGAACACTGAAGCTTTCTTT. The chain carries TRBV2 and TRBJ1-1, with 8 bases fitting TRBD1. CDR3 length: 15 residues. V trimming: 3 bases; J trimming: 0 bases; junction bases outside the gene matches: 3. Germline V gene data show CDR1 as SNHLY and CDR2 as FYNNEI.

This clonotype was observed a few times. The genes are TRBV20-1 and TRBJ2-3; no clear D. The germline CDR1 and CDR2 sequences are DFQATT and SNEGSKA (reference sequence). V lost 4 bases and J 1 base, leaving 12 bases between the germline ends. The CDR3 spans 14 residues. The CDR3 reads CSAMIGGRTDTQYF. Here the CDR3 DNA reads TGCAGTGCTATGATTGGCGGACGCACAGATACGCAGTATTTT.

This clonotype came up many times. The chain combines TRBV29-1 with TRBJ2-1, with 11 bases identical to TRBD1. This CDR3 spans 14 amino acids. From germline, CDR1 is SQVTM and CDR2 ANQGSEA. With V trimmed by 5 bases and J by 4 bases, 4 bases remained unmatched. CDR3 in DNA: TGCAGCGTTAACCGGGACAGGGGGTACAATGAGCAGTTCTTC. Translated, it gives CSVNRDRGYNEQFF.

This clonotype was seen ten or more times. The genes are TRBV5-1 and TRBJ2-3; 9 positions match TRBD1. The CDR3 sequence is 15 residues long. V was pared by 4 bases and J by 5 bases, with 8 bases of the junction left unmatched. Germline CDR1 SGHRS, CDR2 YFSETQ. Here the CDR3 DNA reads TGCGCCAGCAGCGACGGGACAGGGTTGAGAGATACGCAGTATTTT. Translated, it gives CASSDGTGLRDTQYF.

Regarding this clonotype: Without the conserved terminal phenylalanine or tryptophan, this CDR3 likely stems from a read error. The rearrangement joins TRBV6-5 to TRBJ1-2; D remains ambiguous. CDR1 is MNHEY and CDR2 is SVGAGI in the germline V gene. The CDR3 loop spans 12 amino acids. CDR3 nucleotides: TGTGTCAGCAGTTCTCCTTGGAGTGGCTACACCTAC. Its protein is CVSSSPWSGYTY.